The entry below gives a single T cell receptor beta chain sequence along with its context. Its antigen is still unknown. Profiled with immunoSEQ multiplex PCR; TCRdb holds only in-frame clones, not every one. The sample lists hundreds of thousands of clones, 70% occurring once. The sample belongs to a study of cytotoxic CD8 clonotypes in ibrutinib-treated CLL. Study as a whole: Sample averages reached around 260,000 productive templates and 94,082 productive rearrangements. Study-wide results and caveats: Exceeding age-matched healthy donors, baseline clonality also tracked the counts of circulating CD8+ T cells.

This specimen was PBMCs, taken after 24 months of ibrutinib treatment. This receptor was identified in a human donor with chronic lymphocytic leukemia.

The CDR3 sequence is CASSSLVDTEAFF. CDR3 nucleotide sequence: TGTGCCAGCAGCTCCCTAGTGGACACTGAAGCTTTCTTT. This rearrangement joins TRBV7-3 to TRBJ1-1; D is ambiguous. V dropped 4 bases and J dropped 3 bases, with 9 bases sitting between them. The length of the CDR3 is 13 residues. Germline assignment: CDR1 SGHTA and CDR2 FQGTGA.